This TCR beta chain was recorded in a study of blood T cell repertoires in COVID-19. Study overall: Samples of COVID-19 (acute and convalescent) were obtained from the United States, Italy and Spain. PBMCs, B-cell-depleted T cells, or T cells provided the cDNA or gDNA that made up the material.

This CDR3 has 15 amino acids. Losses at the gene ends were 1 base for V and 10 bases for J; bases not matched to a gene: 7. The germline V gene has CDR1 MGHRA and CDR2 YSYEKL. Authors' processing steps: Estimation of nucleated cell counts relied on the amplification of reference gene primers. Some clones are missing from TCRdb's copy, which holds only in-frame ones; the method was immunoSEQ multiplex PCR. That table furnishes V, J and clone size, whereas the DNA furnished D and trimming. The sample lists 43,000 or so clones, about 87% occurring once. The source is a man in his sixties with active COVID-19. Sequencing was carried out using peripheral blood. The chain links TRBV4-1 to TRBJ1-6; 7 bases align to TRBD1. The CDR3 bases are TGCGCCAGCAGCCAAGGGGCAGGGGGTCGGTCACCCCTCCACTTT. The encoded protein is CASSQGAGGRSPLHF.